A single TCR beta chain is shown here with its context. The record originates from a study of blood T cell repertoires in COVID-19. Study overall: The samples span acute and convalescent COVID-19 from the United States, Italy and Spain. The cDNA or gDNA used as material had been derived from T cells, B-cell-depleted T cells, or PBMCs.

Methods used by the authors: Researchers report that nucleated cell counts were estimated from reference gene primer amplification. The method was immunoSEQ multiplex PCR; TCRdb's version includes in-frame clones alone and lacks a portion of them. The DNA was the basis for D and trimming; V, J and clone size are from that table. The repertoire holds about 320,000 clones, about nine tenths seen once, with approximately 4.7% in the top ten. The CDR3 is 16 residues long. J lost 6 bases, V lost 4 bases, and 10 bases had no gene match. Germline V gives CDR1 LGHDT, CDR2 YNNKEL (reference sequence). Participants spanned ages roughly 18 to 95 years and resided in over 20 US areas.

The chain has TRBV3-1 (or the pseudogene TRBV3-2) and TRBJ2-1, with 9 bases that match TRBD2. Sequencing was carried out using PBMCs or T cells enriched from blood (not recorded which). The clonotype was recovered from a man in his fifties or sixties who had recovered from COVID-19. This CDR3 reads CASSPRGSGSGNEQFF. CDR3 in DNA: TGTGCCAGCAGCCCGCGGGGTAGCGGGAGTGGCAATGAGCAGTTCTTC.